This section outlines one T cell receptor (beta chain) sequence together with its context. Its antigen remains unidentified. The data are from a study of identifying expanded T cells in peripheral blood. Regarding the study as a whole: Variance in clone template counts between approximately 2-week samples significantly increased with total template count across all healthy donors. Differentially abundant clones: roughly 1.2 between replicates, 16.4 at around 2 weeks, around 19 at four.

The CDR3 consists of 16 residues. J gave up 4 bases and V 4 bases, and 10 bases lay outside the gene matches. Germline V gene sequence: CDR1 SEHNR, CDR2 FQNEAQ (reference sequence). Generated by immunoSEQ multiplex PCR, the TCRdb table keeps only in-frame clones and is missing some. The table includes approximately 110,000 clones, 80% to 90% detected once. During the collection period, no donor immune events like infections were recorded. The origin of this receptor is a person aged 18 to 75 in good health. This rearrangement joins TRBV7-9 to TRBJ2-1, with 7 bases identical to TRBD2. Sequencing input: blood. The CDR3 bases are TGTGCCAGCAGCTCCCGCGGTGGTAGCGGGTACAATGAGCAGTTCTTC. Translated, it gives CASSSRGGSGYNEQFF. The whole variable domain, remainder taken from reference TRBV7-9 and TRBJ2-1, is DTGVSQNPRHKITKRGQNVTFRCDPISEHNRLYWYRQTLGQGPEFLTYFQNEAQLEKSRLLSDRFSAERPKGSFSTLEIQRTEQGDSAMYLCASSSRGGSGYNEQFFGPGTRLTVL.